The clone carrying this T cell receptor beta chain was detected ten times or more. As yet, its antigen is unknown. This entry belongs to a study of regulatory T cells in long-lasting Graves disease. The study, taken as a whole, reports: More public clonotypes were shared by persistent patients (approximately 3,000) than by new patients (approximately 1,000).

Library construction for TCR beta used iRepertoire HTBI primers and Arm-PCR of CDR3 regions. TCRdb reprocessed the multiplex PCR reads with MiXCR, giving one entry per CDR3 protein. This table holds approximately 500,000 distinct CDR3 sequences, approximately 21% found once. The CDR3 contains 14 residues. V was clipped by 1 base and J by 6 bases, with 12 bases between them. CDR1 MDHEN and CDR2 SYDVKM come from the germline V gene. The sample's time point: persistent/refractory GD, antithyroid drugs over 5 years with positive TRAb. From RNA extracted from PBMCs, the TCR library was made. Guidelines of the American Thyroid Association were used to diagnose Graves' disease.

This clonotype was sampled from a female donor with Graves disease. The chain links TRBV28 to TRBJ1-2; D perhaps matches TRBD1 (5 bases). The sequences come from peripheral blood mononuclear cells (PBMCs), collected when the disease was refractory, from a patient treated with antithyroid drugs. The CDR3 here is CASSLSRAVDGYTF. CDR3 nucleotide sequence: TGTGCCAGCAGTTTATCCAGGGCAGTGGATGGCTACACCTTC.